A single sample is the source of the 9 T cell receptor beta chains below, sequenced in a study of blood T cell repertoires in COVID-19. This table comes from immunoSEQ multiplex PCR, and its TCRdb copy is limited to in-frame clones, with some not included. The top ten hold 6% to 8.5% of the sample, which has some 89,000 clones, over 75% seen once. Sequencing input: peripheral blood. These receptors were collected from a man aged 70 or older with acute or convalescent COVID-19.

The rearrangement joins TRBV12-5 to TRBJ2-2; D call uncertain. V was pared by 4 bases and J by 5 bases, with 5 bases between. The length of the CDR3 is 12 residues. The germline gives CDR1 LGHNT, CDR2 FRNRAP. Here the CDR3 reads CASGSGTGELFF. The DNA of the CDR3 is TGTGCTAGTGGTTCCGGGACCGGGGAGCTGTTTTTT.

CDR3 region: CATSDPGQLGTYTF. CDR3 bases: TGTGCCACCAGTGACCCGGGACAGTTGGGGACCTACACCTTC. J is TRBJ1-2 and V is TRBV24-1; 7 bases line up with TRBD1. The V gene's germline CDR1 is KGHDR and CDR2 SFDVKD. J gave up 10 bases and V 4 bases, and 11 bases lay outside the gene matches. The CDR3 is 14 residues long.

This clone has just one count. The J gene is TRBJ1-1, the V gene TRBV10-3; D is unresolved. Looked up from germline, CDR1 is ENHRY and CDR2 is SYGVKD. V lost 2 bases and J 1 base, leaving 8 bases between the germline ends. The CDR3 is made up of 14 amino acids. The CDR3 DNA sequence: TGTGCCATCAGTGAGCGACCGGGGAACACTGAAGCTTTCTTT. Amino acids: CAISERPGNTEAFF.

The V gene is TRBV29-1, the J gene TRBJ1-1; 7 positions match TRBD1. With V trimmed by 7 bases and J by 1 base, 9 bases remained unmatched. CDR3 length equals 14 residues. From germline, CDR1 is SQVTM and CDR2 ANQGSEA. The CDR3 DNA reads as TGCAGCGCGACAGGGAACTCCCCGAACACTGAAGCTTTCTTT. Translating gives CSATGNSPNTEAFF.

The chain employs TRBV7-8 and TRBJ1-5; 7 bases align to TRBD1. V shed 4 bases, J shed 2 bases, and the junction held 5 bases outside the gene matches. This CDR3 comprises 15 residues. Germline values: CDR1 SGHVS, CDR2 FQNEAQ. In DNA form, the CDR3 reads TGTGCCAGCAGCTCGACAGGGTCGGGCAATCAGCCCCAGCATTTT. Protein product: CASSSTGSGNQPQHF.

V and J are TRBV2 and TRBJ2-3; 7 bases map to TRBD1. The V gene's germline CDR1 is SNHLY and CDR2 FYNNEI. The CDR3 contains 15 residues. Germline trimming cut 7 bases from V and 1 base from J; bases unmatched to any gene: 8. The CDR3 coding sequence is TGTGCCAGCAATCGATTCGGACAGGGCACAGATACGCAGTATTTT. Residues: CASNRFGQGTDTQYF.

The CDR3 DNA is TGCGCCAGCAGCCAGGAGGGACCGTCTGGCTACACCTTC. Its translation is CASSQEGPSGYTF. The chain is built from TRBV4-1 and TRBJ1-2; the D gene is possibly TRBD1 (5 bases). Trimming pared 3 bases from V and 7 bases from J, leaving 12 bases between. This CDR3 region has 13 residues. Germline assignment: CDR1 MGHRA and CDR2 YSYEKL.

The rearrangement joins TRBV7-8 to TRBJ2-7, with D perhaps TRBD2 (5 bases). CDR3 length equals 14 residues. The V end was cut by 2 bases, the J end by 1 base, with 9 bases between. Looked up from germline, CDR1 is SGHVS and CDR2 is FQNEAQ. The CDR3 loop is CASSLSDWSYEQYV. CDR3 DNA sequence: TGTGCCAGCAGCTTATCGGACTGGTCCTACGAGCAGTACGTC.

This clone was counted a single time. This chain uses TRBV5-4 with TRBJ2-1, with 8 bases lining up with TRBD2. This CDR3 contains 15 residues. Losses at the gene ends were 4 bases for V and 7 bases for J; bases not matched to a gene: 10. The V gene's germline CDR1 is SGHNT and CDR2 YYREEE (reference sequence). The CDR3 sequence: CASSGPGLVGNEQFF. The CDR3 nucleotides read TGTGCCAGCAGCGGACCGGGACTAGTAGGGAATGAGCAGTTCTTC.